This passage covers 9 T cell receptor beta chains from one sample sequenced in a study of T cell repertoires in cytomegalovirus infection (dated 2019 in TCRdb). The run used an Illumina HiSeq 1500. TCRdb passed the public sequencing reads through fastp at Q25 and MiXCR, retaining productive beta sequences. Every distinct CDR3 protein forms one entry, paired with its most common genes and DNA. The sample contains approximately 1,000,000 distinct CDR3 sequences, roughly 30% of them found a single time. The biggest ten clones account for more than 13% of the sample. The meaning of the sample's treatment or condition label: in vitro stimulation with specific CMV peptide epitopes to enrich CMV-specific T cells. Their specific antigens are unknown. Sequencing was performed on cultured CD8+ T cells from PBMCs, taken from culture after CMV antigen stimulation. The receptors originated from a human donor in good health (CMV status not recorded). Some clones in this sample may be carry-over from other donors' samples.

This rearrangement joins TRBV15 to TRBJ2-7; no definite D call. Deletions cut 3 bases from V and 9 bases from J, with 15 bases between. This CDR3 has 13 residues. Per the germline V gene, CDR1 is LNHNV and CDR2 is YYDKDF (reference sequence). Here the CDR3 DNA reads TGTGCCACCAGCAGGGCCGGGTCCCCGGGGCAGTACTTC. It encodes CATSRAGSPGQYF.

This clonotype was picked up many times. The chain joins TRBV9 to TRBJ2-2; D unclear. CDR1 is SGDLS, CDR2 YYNGEE, per germline. This CDR3 spans 11 amino acids. V was pared by 5 bases and J by 6 bases, with 5 bases between. The CDR3 loop reads CASSGAGELFF. The CDR3 DNA reads TGTGCCAGCAGTGGGGCCGGGGAGCTGTTTTTT.

J is TRBJ2-1 and V is TRBV5-6; 12 positions agree with TRBD1. J gave up 8 bases and V 0 bases, and 6 bases lay outside the gene matches. CDR3 size: 16 residues. Germline V gene sequence: CDR1 SGHDT, CDR2 YYEEEE. DNA of the CDR3: TGTGCCAGCAGCTTGGAGGGACAGGGGGCGAGGTATGAGCAGTTCTTC. As protein: CASSLEGQGARYEQFF.

This sequence joins TRBV19 and TRBJ1-2; D is unclear. This CDR3 is built from 10 residues. V was pared by 8 bases and J by 6 bases, with 7 bases between. From germline, CDR1 is LNHDA and CDR2 SQIVND (reference sequence). In nucleotides, the CDR3 is TGTGCCAGTCTTTCGGATGGCTACACCTTC. It yields the protein CASLSDGYTF.

The CDR3 spells CASNGQGEAGELFF. In nucleotides, the CDR3 is TGTGCCAGCAATGGACAGGGGGAGGCCGGGGAGCTGTTTTTT. This chain uses TRBV12-3 or TRBV12-4 with TRBJ2-2, with TRBD1 identical over 10 bases. V was pared by 7 bases and J by 6 bases, with 5 bases of the junction left unmatched. This CDR3 comprises 14 residues.

V gene TRBV7-9 combines with J gene TRBJ1-5, with 7 bases lining up with TRBD1. The CDR3 loop spans 14 amino acids. V was pared by 5 bases and J by 7 bases, with 8 bases of the junction left unmatched. Germline loops: CDR1 SEHNR, CDR2 FQNEAQ (reference sequence). Written as DNA, the CDR3 is TGTGCCAGCAGCCAGGGGGGGCGAGGCCAGCCCCAGCATTTT. This sequence encodes CASSQGGRGQPQHF.

This clonotype turned up a few times. This rearrangement joins TRBV19 to TRBJ1-1; D may be TRBD1 (5 bases). With 6 bases removed from V and 8 bases from J, the gap between germline ends came to 16 bases. The CDR3 is 13 amino acids. Per the germline V gene, CDR1 is LNHDA and CDR2 is SQIVND (reference sequence). The CDR3 region has the DNA TGTGCCAGTAGCCAAGGGACCGGAGTAGAAGCTTTCTTT. This codes for CASSQGTGVEAFF.

The gene calls are TRBV7-3 and TRBJ2-1; TRBD2 is a possible D gene (6 bases). This CDR3 is 19 amino acids long. CDR1 and CDR2 (germline): SGHTA, FQGTGA. Deletions cut 1 base from V and 0 bases from J, with 19 bases between. The CDR3 DNA reads TGTGCCAGCAGCTTAAAGGCCCCAATAGCGGTTAGCTCCTACAATGAGCAGTTCTTC. Residues: CASSLKAPIAVSSYNEQFF.

This clonotype showed up just a few times. The chain couples TRBV7-9 to TRBJ2-3; the match to TRBD1 covers 7 bases. CDR1 is SEHNR, CDR2 FQNEAQ, per germline (reference sequence). Losses at the gene ends were 8 bases for V and 2 bases for J; bases not matched to a gene: 13. This CDR3 is built from 16 residues. CDR3 nucleotide sequence: TGTGCCAGCGTACACCGGGACAGAAGCAACACAGATACGCAGTATTTT. This codes for CASVHRDRSNTDTQYF.